The 12 T cell receptor beta chains in this list originate from one sample, sequenced in a study of T cells expressing NK-cell markers. TCRdb re-called the 5' RACE reads and gives one entry per CDR3 protein, without DNA. Across about 400,000 distinct CDR3 sequences, the top ten clones capture approximately 11% of the sample. The source material was blood T cells: a sorted CD56 or NKG2C T cell subset, CD4+ or CD8+ T cells, or bulk PBMC T cells (not recorded which). The receptors stem from a woman in her forties or fifties in good health.

This chain connects TRBV5-4 to TRBJ1-1; with no DNA, the TCRdb D assignment of TRBD1 cannot be verified. CDR3 length: 14 amino acids. CDR1 and CDR2 (germline): SGHNT, YYREEE (reference sequence). CDR3 amino acids: CASSLGDSWLEAFF. The full variable domain, with the rest looked up from reference TRBV5-4 and TRBJ1-1, is ETGVTQSPTHLIKTRGQQVTLRCSSQSGHNTVSWYQQALGQGPQFIFQYYREEENGRGNFPPRFSGLQFPNYSSELNVNALELDDSALYLCASSLGDSWLEAFFGQGTRLTVV.

The rearrangement links TRBV11-3 to TRBJ2-7; without DNA, the TCRdb call of TRBD1 cannot be checked. The CDR3 covers 16 residues. Per the germline V gene, CDR1 is SGHNT and CDR2 is YENEEA. CDR3 protein: CASSPHPRQGPYEQYF.

The chain employs TRBV11-2 and TRBJ2-2; TCRdb's assignment of TRBD1 cannot be checked, as there is no DNA. There are 17 residues in the CDR3. CDR1 SGHAT and CDR2 FQNNGV come from the germline V gene. The CDR3 loop reads CASSSVTARGASGELFF. The variable domain in full, with the rest retrieved from reference TRBV11-2 and TRBJ2-2, is EAGVAQSPRYKIIEKRQSVAFWCNPISGHATLYWYQQILGQGPKLLIQFQNNGVVDDSQLPKDRFSAERLKGVDSTLKIQPAKLEDSAVYLCASSSVTARGASGELFFGEGSRLTVL.

This chain joins TRBV4-1 and TRBJ2-1; TCRdb reports TRBD2, a call that lacks DNA to check it against. This CDR3 has 17 amino acids. Germline assignment: CDR1 MGHRA and CDR2 YSYEKL. CDR3 protein: CASSQSSGRGGYNEQFF.

The chain employs TRBV11-3 and TRBJ2-2. CDR3 length: 11 amino acids. Germline loops: CDR1 SGHNT, CDR2 YENEEA. The CDR3 sequence: CASSFRDELFF.

V is TRBV5-1 and J is TRBJ2-7; without DNA, the TCRdb call of TRBD1 cannot be checked. The germline V gene encodes CDR1 SGHRS and CDR2 YFSETQ. The CDR3 spans 18 residues. This CDR3 is CASSLVGPTRTNSYEQYF.

The chain joins TRBV6-5 to TRBJ1-6. This CDR3 has 19 amino acids. CDR1 and CDR2 from the germline V gene are MNHEY and SVGAGI. The CDR3 sequence is CASSLYRDPRRTYNSPLHF.

The V and J genes are TRBV4-1 and TRBJ2-3; TCRdb calls TRBD1, which cannot be checked without DNA. CDR1 is MGHRA and CDR2 is YSYEKL in the germline V gene. The CDR3 spans 16 residues. CDR3: CASSRTRDRAPDTQYF.

The chain employs TRBV7-9 and TRBJ2-3; the TRBD2 assignment by TCRdb is unverifiable without DNA. Per germline, CDR1 SEHNR and CDR2 FQNEAQ (reference sequence). CDR3 length: 17 amino acids. The CDR3 here is CASSLLLGAGAADTQYF.

The chain links TRBV11-3 to TRBJ2-1; TCRdb calls TRBD2, which cannot be checked without DNA. Per germline, CDR1 SGHNT and CDR2 YENEEA. The CDR3 is 13 residues long. The CDR3 sequence: CASSSTREGEQFF.

The V and J genes are TRBV20-1 and TRBJ1-1; TCRdb's D call, TRBD1, is unchecked because there is no DNA. The CDR3 is 16 amino acids. Germline V gene data show CDR1 as DFQATT and CDR2 as SNEGSKA (reference sequence). CDR3 loop: CSAIGSGQLLNTEAFF.

The chain employs TRBV6-2 or TRBV6-3 and TRBJ1-5; lacking DNA, the TRBD1 call made by TCRdb goes unchecked. The CDR3 has 16 residues. Germline lookup yields CDR1 MNHEY and CDR2 SVGEGT. The CDR3 is CASVRGTGDFNQPQHF.